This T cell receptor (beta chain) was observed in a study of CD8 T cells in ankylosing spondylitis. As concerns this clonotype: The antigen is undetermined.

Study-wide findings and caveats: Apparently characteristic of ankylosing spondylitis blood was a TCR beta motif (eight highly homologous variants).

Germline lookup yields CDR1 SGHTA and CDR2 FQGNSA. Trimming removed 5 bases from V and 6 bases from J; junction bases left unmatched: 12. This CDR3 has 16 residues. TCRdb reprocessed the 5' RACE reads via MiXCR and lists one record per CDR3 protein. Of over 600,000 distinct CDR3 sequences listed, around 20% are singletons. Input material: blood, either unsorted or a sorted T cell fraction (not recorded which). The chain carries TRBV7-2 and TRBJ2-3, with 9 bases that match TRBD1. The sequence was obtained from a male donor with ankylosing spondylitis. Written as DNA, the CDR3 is TGTGCCAGCAGCCCAACGCGGGACAGGGTGATGGATACGCAGTATTTT. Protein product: CASSPTRDRVMDTQYF.